What follows is one T cell receptor (beta chain) and its context. Its antigen has not been determined. No much larger clone is present one base from it, and per-base qualities are unavailable. The sample is drawn from a study of T cell changes during pregnancy in multiple sclerosis (dated by TCRdb to between 2018 and 2021). About the investigation overall: The study examined how the T cell repertoire changed over the course of pregnancy in women with multiple sclerosis.

The V end loses 0 bases and the J end loses 1 base, and a stretch of 16 bases separates them. There are 17 amino acids in the CDR3, from cysteine to phenylalanine inclusive. The CDR3 DNA has 51 bases and is translated from base 1. The germline V gene specifies ENHRY as CDR1 and SYGVKD as CDR2. The receptor library was made with the immunoSEQ multiplex PCR assay. Here the immuneACCESS table is served through TCRdb, limited to in-frame sequences with V and J called. Missing clones are a known gap in these copies; in checked studies unresolved V genes cover under half, and the rest lacks a known reason. This sample gives some 63,000 clones in total; 91% of them show up just once. About 0.85% of the sample is in the top ten clones.

The sample in question was peripheral blood, obtained before pregnancy. The rearranged segments are TRBV10-3 and TRBJ2-7, with TRBD2 as a weak D call on 7 bases. The sequence came from a female donor with multiple sclerosis, enrolled in a pregnancy study. The nucleotides read TGTGCCATCAGTGAGTCGCGCGGCAGGGGAGGGTCCTACGAGCAGTACTTC. It is translated as CAISESRGRGGSYEQYF.